The TCR beta chain under discussion was sequenced for a study of cytomegalovirus exposure and HLA in healthy donors. Study-wide context: Unique TCRs numbering roughly 85 million, obtained from HLA-typed donors, made up an early data release.

This clone was counted only a few times. Its antigen remains unknown. Study findings and constraints: An observed cluster of highly shared sequence variants was recorded as a likely sequencing artifact. Most sequenced TCRs were rare (though some public TCRs occurred in many donors).

The PCR ran on 60 Vbeta and 13 Jbeta primers. Study processing details: Later reanalysis found 75 million to 100 million unique TCR beta chains, 9 million to 12 million of them shared. Using immunoSEQ multiplex PCR, the repertoire was profiled, and TCRdb retains in-frame clones only, with some absent. V, J and clone size were drawn from that table, and D and trimming were deduced from the DNA. The table lists about 82,000 clones, 10% of them singletons. Germline V gives CDR1 KGHSH, CDR2 LQKENI. The CDR3 totals 16 residues. V gave up 3 bases and J gave up 1 base; unmatched junction bases: 6. This clonotype originated in a man between 60 and 75 years old in good health and CMV-seropositive. This sequence joins TRBV18 and TRBJ2-5; 9 bases are shared with TRBD1. Specimen: PBMCs. The chain's CDR3 is CASSPTGQGSQETQYF. The CDR3 DNA follows: TGTGCCAGCTCACCTACAGGACAGGGGTCCCAAGAGACCCAGTACTTC.